A selection of T cell receptor beta chains follows, all from one sample in a study of T-cell memory formation after mild COVID-19. Each CDR3 protein is one row after TCRdb ran MiXCR on the 5' RACE reads. The sample includes about 620,000 distinct CDR3 sequences, 15% to 20% of them seen just once. What was sequenced was PBMCs or a T cell subset sorted from them (not recorded which). The receptors here all came from an adult woman who had mild COVID-19 (a few samples of this study predate the infection). Cell type and time point are not known. CDR3s include the opening cysteine and the closing phenylalanine or tryptophan. The order of the fields is J gene, D gene, V gene, clone size, CDR3 protein, CDR3 DNA. A D gene is named only where the DNA matches it firmly. Expanded clones are given a class, and other clones once, few, many or no size at all.

j_call: TRBJ2-1; d_call: TRBD2; v_call: TRBV7-2; clone_size: NA; cdr3_aa: CASSLGLAGKQFF; cdr3_nt: TGTGCCAGCAGCTTGGGACTAGCGGGCAAGCAGTTCTTC
j_call: TRBJ2-3; d_call: NA; v_call: TRBV21-1; clone_size: NA; cdr3_aa: CASPKGATDTQYF; cdr3_nt: TGTGCCAGCCCCAAGGGTGCGACAGATACGCAGTATTTT
j_call: TRBJ1-1; d_call: NA; v_call: TRBV5-1; clone_size: few; cdr3_aa: CASRFGGRADTEAFF; cdr3_nt: TGCGCCAGCAGATTTGGCGGCAGGGCGGACACTGAAGCTTTCTTT
j_call: TRBJ2-1; d_call: TRBD1; v_call: TRBV12-3/TRBV12-4; clone_size: NA; cdr3_aa: CASSLPTDTGDEQFF; cdr3_nt: TGTGCCAGCAGTCTCCCCACGGATACAGGGGACGAGCAGTTCTTC
j_call: TRBJ2-7; d_call: TRBD2; v_call: TRBV6-1; clone_size: NA; cdr3_aa: CASAQNSGSPYEQYF; cdr3_nt: TGTGCCAGCGCCCAAAATAGCGGGAGCCCCTACGAGCAGTACTTC
j_call: TRBJ2-1; d_call: TRBD1; v_call: TRBV4-1; clone_size: few; cdr3_aa: CASSQEDRGLHNEQFF; cdr3_nt: TGCGCCAGCAGCCAAGAGGACAGGGGGCTGCACAATGAGCAGTTCTTC
j_call: TRBJ2-5; d_call: TRBD2; v_call: TRBV2; clone_size: NA; cdr3_aa: CASSRLADGETQYF; cdr3_nt: TGTGCCAGCAGCCGACTAGCCGATGGGGAGACCCAGTACTTC
j_call: TRBJ2-1; d_call: TRBD2; v_call: TRBV7-9; clone_size: NA; cdr3_aa: CASSSLLGSGVNNEQFF; cdr3_nt: TGTGCCAGCAGCTCCCTACTAGGGAGCGGGGTAAACAATGAGCAGTTCTTC
j_call: TRBJ2-3; d_call: TRBD1; v_call: TRBV15; clone_size: many; cdr3_aa: CATTLLTGGSDTQYF; cdr3_nt: TGTGCCACCACCCTCCTGACAGGGGGGTCAGATACGCAGTATTTT
j_call: TRBJ2-7; d_call: NA; v_call: TRBV25-1; clone_size: few; cdr3_aa: CASSGQEGSYEQYF; cdr3_nt: TGTGCCAGCAGCGGACAGGAGGGGTCCTACGAGCAGTACTTC
j_call: TRBJ2-1; d_call: NA; v_call: TRBV2; clone_size: few; cdr3_aa: CASSEAANEQFF; cdr3_nt: TGTGCCAGCAGTGAGGCAGCCAATGAGCAGTTCTTC
j_call: TRBJ2-1; d_call: NA; v_call: TRBV12-3/TRBV12-4; clone_size: few; cdr3_aa: CASTHPKGDSYNEQFF; cdr3_nt: TGTGCCAGCACTCACCCAAAGGGGGATTCGTACAATGAGCAGTTCTTC
j_call: TRBJ2-7; d_call: NA; v_call: TRBV15; clone_size: few; cdr3_aa: CATSVDFYEQYF; cdr3_nt: TGTGCCACCAGCGTGGACTTCTACGAGCAGTACTTC
j_call: TRBJ1-2; d_call: NA; v_call: TRBV7-9; clone_size: few; cdr3_aa: CASSISGGGRYGYTF; cdr3_nt: TGTGCCAGCAGCATCTCAGGCGGAGGGAGGTATGGCTACACCTTC
j_call: TRBJ1-5; d_call: NA; v_call: TRBV15; clone_size: NA; cdr3_aa: CATSIQVVDNQPQHF; cdr3_nt: TGTGCCACCAGCATCCAGGTGGTGGACAATCAGCCCCAGCATTTT
j_call: TRBJ1-1; d_call: NA; v_call: TRBV7-9; clone_size: few; cdr3_aa: CASSRLNGMNTEAFF; cdr3_nt: TGTGCCAGCAGTAGACTAAACGGGATGAACACTGAAGCTTTCTTT
j_call: TRBJ2-5; d_call: NA; v_call: TRBV2; clone_size: NA; cdr3_aa: CASIQQHQETQYF; cdr3_nt: TGTGCCAGCATTCAACAGCACCAAGAGACCCAGTACTTC
j_call: TRBJ2-7; d_call: NA; v_call: TRBV3-1; clone_size: many; cdr3_aa: CASSQARSYEQYF; cdr3_nt: TGTGCCAGCAGCCAAGCCAGATCCTACGAGCAGTACTTC
j_call: TRBJ2-7; d_call: TRBD1; v_call: TRBV20-1; clone_size: few; cdr3_aa: CSARSGTGGYEQYF; cdr3_nt: TGCAGTGCTAGAAGCGGGACAGGGGGCTACGAGCAGTACTTC
j_call: TRBJ2-1; d_call: NA; v_call: TRBV29-1; clone_size: NA; cdr3_aa: CSVLPRYNEQFF; cdr3_nt: TGCAGCGTTCTCCCTCGCTACAATGAGCAGTTCTTC
j_call: TRBJ2-2; d_call: NA; v_call: TRBV24-1; clone_size: NA; cdr3_aa: CATSDWTGYTGELFF; cdr3_nt: TGTGCCACCAGTGACTGGACGGGGTACACCGGGGAGCTGTTTTTT
j_call: TRBJ1-1; d_call: NA; v_call: TRBV5-1; clone_size: few; cdr3_aa: CASSFRERSTEAFF; cdr3_nt: TGCGCCAGCAGCTTCAGGGAACGGAGCACTGAAGCTTTCTTT
j_call: TRBJ2-7; d_call: NA; v_call: TRBV7-9; clone_size: NA; cdr3_aa: CAAGGNYEQYF; cdr3_nt: TGTGCCGCAGGCGGGAACTACGAGCAGTACTTC
j_call: TRBJ2-6; d_call: NA; v_call: TRBV24-1; clone_size: NA; cdr3_aa: CATSDSYKESSGANVLTF; cdr3_nt: TGTGCCACCAGTGATTCGTACAAGGAAAGCTCTGGGGCCAACGTCCTGACTTTC
j_call: TRBJ2-3; d_call: NA; v_call: TRBV27; clone_size: NA; cdr3_aa: CASSSMRTDTQYF; cdr3_nt: TGTGCCAGCAGTTCAATGCGCACAGATACGCAGTATTTT